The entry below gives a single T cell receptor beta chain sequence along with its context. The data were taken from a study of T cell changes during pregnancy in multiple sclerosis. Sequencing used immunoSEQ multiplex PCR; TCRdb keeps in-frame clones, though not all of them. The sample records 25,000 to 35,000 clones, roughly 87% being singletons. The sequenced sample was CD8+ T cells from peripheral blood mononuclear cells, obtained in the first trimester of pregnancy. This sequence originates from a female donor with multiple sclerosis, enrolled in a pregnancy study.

DNA for the CDR3: TGTGCCAGCAGCCAGGCATTGGACAATGAGCAGTTCTTC. Amino acids: CASSQALDNEQFF. V and J are TRBV4-2 and TRBJ2-1; D ambiguous. Germline loops: CDR1 LGHNA, CDR2 YNFKEQ. V was trimmed by 3 bases and J by 5 bases, leaving 8 bases between them. This CDR3 comprises 13 residues.